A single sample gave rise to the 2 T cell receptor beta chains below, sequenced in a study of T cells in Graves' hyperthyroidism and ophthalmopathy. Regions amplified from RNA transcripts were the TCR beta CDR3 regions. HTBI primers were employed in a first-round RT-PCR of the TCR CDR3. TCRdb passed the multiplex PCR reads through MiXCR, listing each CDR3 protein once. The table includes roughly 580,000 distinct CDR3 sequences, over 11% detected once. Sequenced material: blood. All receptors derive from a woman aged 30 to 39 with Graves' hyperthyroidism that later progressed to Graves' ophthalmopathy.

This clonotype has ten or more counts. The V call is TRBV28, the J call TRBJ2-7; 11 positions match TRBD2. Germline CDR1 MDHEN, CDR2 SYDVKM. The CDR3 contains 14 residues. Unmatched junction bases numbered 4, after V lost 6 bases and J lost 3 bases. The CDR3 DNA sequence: TGTGCCAGCAGATTAGCGGGAGGGTTCTACGAGCAGTACTTC. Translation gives CASRLAGGFYEQYF.

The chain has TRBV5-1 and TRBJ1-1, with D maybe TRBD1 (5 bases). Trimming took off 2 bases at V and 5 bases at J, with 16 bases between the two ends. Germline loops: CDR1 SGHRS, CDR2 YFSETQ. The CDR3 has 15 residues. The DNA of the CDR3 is TGCGCCAGCAGCTTAAGAACAGGAGGCTGGACTGAAGCTTTCTTT. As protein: CASSLRTGGWTEAFF.